Presented here are 14 T cell receptor beta chains from one specimen sequenced in a study of memory CD4+ T cells and cytomegalovirus serostatus. Single viable CD3+CD4+CD8-CD45RO+ cells were sorted as the memory CD4+ T cells. Profiling relied on immunoSEQ multiplex PCR, and the TCRdb table lists in-frame clones only, not all of them. The profile covers around 38,000 clones, with over 65% appearing a single time and roughly 6.7% taken by the ten largest. Source material: memory CD4+ T cells from blood. The source is an adult in good health and CMV-seronegative.

This chain connects TRBV11-3 to TRBJ2-3; 7 positions match TRBD2. V gave up 1 base and J gave up 8 bases; unmatched junction bases: 6. CDR1 and CDR2 (germline): SGHNT, YENEEA. The CDR3 is 14 amino acids. The CDR3 sequence is CASSLGTSVATQYF. The CDR3 DNA reads as TGTGCCAGCAGCTTAGGGACTAGTGTGGCTACGCAGTATTTT.

The chain recombines TRBV5-5 with TRBJ1-1, with a tentative D call TRBD1 (5 bases). Germline V gene data show CDR1 as SGHKS and CDR2 as YYEKEE (reference sequence). Trimming left V 4 bases short and J 1 base short, with 11 bases between. This CDR3 region has 14 residues. CDR3 nucleotide sequence: TGTGCCAGCAGCCCAGCCGGGGGGAACACTGAAGCTTTCTTT. This translates into CASSPAGGNTEAFF.

The CDR3 loop reads CASSYQPDYEQYF. The CDR3 region has the DNA TGTGCCAGCAGTTACCAACCAGACTACGAGCAGTACTTC. The chain joins TRBV6-5 to TRBJ2-7; D gene ambiguous. There are 13 residues in the CDR3. Looked up from germline, CDR1 is MNHEY and CDR2 is SVGAGI. The germline V and J ends were trimmed by 2 bases and 3 bases, with 8 bases remaining between them.

This sequence joins TRBV28 and TRBJ2-5, with D perhaps TRBD1 (6 bases). The V end lost 4 bases, the J end lost 0 bases, and 9 bases lay between the germline ends. The CDR3 is made up of 14 amino acids. Germline V gene lookup returns CDR1 MDHEN and CDR2 SYDVKM. Here the CDR3 DNA reads TGTGCCAGCAGTTCTGGGGGCTACCAAGAGACCCAGTACTTC. This encodes CASSSGGYQETQYF.

The chain combines TRBV18 with TRBJ2-7; no reliable D call. Germline V gives CDR1 KGHSH, CDR2 LQKENI. The CDR3 has 12 residues. V lost 2 bases and J lost 6, with 8 bases in between. The CDR3 loop reads CASSPGEGEQYF. CDR3 in DNA: TGTGCCAGCTCACCAGGGGAAGGCGAGCAGTACTTC.

The chain links TRBV11-2 to TRBJ2-1; a weak D match, TRBD2 (5 bases). Germline-derived CDR1 and CDR2 are SGHAT and FQNNGV. The CDR3 extends over 15 amino acids. Trimming left V 2 bases short and J 5 bases short, with 13 bases between. DNA for the CDR3: TGTGCCAGCAGCTTAACTAGGAATCGGGACAATGAGCAGTTCTTC. It encodes CASSLTRNRDNEQFF.

The chain has TRBV10-3 and TRBJ2-7; 7 bases fit TRBD1. From germline, CDR1 is ENHRY and CDR2 SYGVKD. J was trimmed by 3 bases and V by 4 bases; bases with no gene match: 6. The CDR3 has 14 amino acids. CDR3 in DNA: TGTGCCATCAGTGTTACAGGGGAGATCTACGAGCAGTACTTC. This sequence encodes CAISVTGEIYEQYF.

This clone showed up just a few times. This rearrangement joins TRBV6-5 to TRBJ2-5; D unresolved. Between the trimmed V and J ends, which lost 7 bases and 5 bases, there was a span of 8 bases. The CDR3 is 11 amino acids. Germline loops: CDR1 MNHEY, CDR2 SVGAGI. DNA for the CDR3: TGTGCCAGCACCCTGAGGGAGACCCAGTACTTC. As protein: CASTLRETQYF.

The genes are TRBV18 and TRBJ2-2; perhaps TRBD2 as D (6 bases). V lost 6 bases to trimming and J lost 7 bases, with 18 bases between them. CDR3 size: 15 residues. Per the germline V gene, CDR1 is KGHSH and CDR2 is LQKENI. DNA for the CDR3: TGTGCCAGCTCGACCTCCATCGAGCGGGTCGGGGAGCTGTTTTTT. It encodes CASSTSIERVGELFF.

This clone was picked up a small number of times. The chain links TRBV21-1 to TRBJ1-5; the table's D call, TRBD1, has no DNA check behind it. TRBV21-1 is designated a pseudogene. This CDR3 spans 16 amino acids. The CDR3 coding sequence is TGTGCCAGCAGCCGGAGTGGGACAGGGCAAAATCAGCCCCAGCATTTT. Amino acid sequence: CASSRSGTGQNQPQHF.

This clone was seen just once. J is TRBJ2-7 and V is TRBV28; 10 bases match TRBD1. Germline V gene lookup returns CDR1 MDHEN and CDR2 SYDVKM. CDR3 size: 11 residues. Trimming cost V 10 bases and J 8 bases; bases outside gene matches: 5. For the CDR3, the DNA is TGTGCCACCTGGGGACAGGGGAAGCAGTACTTC. Residues: CATWGQGKQYF.

This chain links TRBV5-1 with TRBJ2-5, with 7 bases aligning to TRBD1. V lost 2 bases to trimming and J lost 1 base; unmatched junction nucleotides: 2. From germline, CDR1 is SGHRS and CDR2 YFSETQ. CDR3 length equals 14 residues. This chain's CDR3 is CASSFGTVQETQYF. As DNA, the CDR3 is TGCGCCAGCAGCTTCGGGACAGTCCAAGAGACCCAGTACTTC. Drawing the rest from reference TRBV5-1 and TRBJ2-5, the complete variable domain is KAGVTQTPRYLIKTRGQQVTLSCSPISGHRSVSWYQQTPGQGLQFLFEYFSETQRNKGNFPGRFSGRQFSNSRSEMNVSTLELGDSALYLCASSFGTVQETQYFGPGTRLLVL.

The chain recombines TRBV6-5 with TRBJ1-2, with D possibly being TRBD1 (6 bases). Germline V gene sequence: CDR1 MNHEY, CDR2 SVGAGI. The V end lost 4 bases, the J end lost 4 bases, and 13 bases lay between the germline ends. There are 14 residues in the CDR3. CDR3 sequence: CASSFRGTSYGYTF. As DNA, the CDR3 is TGTGCCAGCAGTTTTCGCGGGACAAGCTATGGCTACACCTTC.

The V and J genes are TRBV3-2 and TRBJ2-1. TRBV3-2 is a pseudogene. The CDR3 spans 9 residues. The CDR3 DNA reads TGTGCCAGCAGCCAAGAGCATGTCTTC. Protein product: CASSQEHVF.